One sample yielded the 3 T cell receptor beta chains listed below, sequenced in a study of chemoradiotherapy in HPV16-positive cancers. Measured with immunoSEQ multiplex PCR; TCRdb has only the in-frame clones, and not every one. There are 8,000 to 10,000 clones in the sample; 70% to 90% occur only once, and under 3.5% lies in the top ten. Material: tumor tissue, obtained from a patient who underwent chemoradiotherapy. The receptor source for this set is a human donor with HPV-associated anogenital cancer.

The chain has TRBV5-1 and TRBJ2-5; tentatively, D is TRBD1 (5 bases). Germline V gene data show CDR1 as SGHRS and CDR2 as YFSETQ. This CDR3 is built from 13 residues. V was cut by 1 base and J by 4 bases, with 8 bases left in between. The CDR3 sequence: CASSLQGVETQYF. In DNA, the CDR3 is TGCGCCAGCAGCTTGCAAGGGGTAGAGACCCAGTACTTC.

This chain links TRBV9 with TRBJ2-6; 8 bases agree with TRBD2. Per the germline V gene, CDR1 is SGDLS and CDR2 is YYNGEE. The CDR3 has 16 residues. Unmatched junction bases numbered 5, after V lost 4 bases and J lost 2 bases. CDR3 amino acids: CASSPRGDPGANVLTF. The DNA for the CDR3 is TGTGCCAGCAGCCCGCGGGGGGACCCTGGGGCCAACGTCCTGACTTTC.

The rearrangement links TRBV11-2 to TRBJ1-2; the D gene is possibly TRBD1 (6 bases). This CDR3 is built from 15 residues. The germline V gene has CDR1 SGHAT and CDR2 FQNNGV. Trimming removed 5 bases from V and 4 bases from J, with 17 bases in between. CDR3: CASSPETGASYGYTF. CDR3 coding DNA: TGTGCCAGCAGCCCCGAGACAGGCGCTTCCTATGGCTACACCTTC.